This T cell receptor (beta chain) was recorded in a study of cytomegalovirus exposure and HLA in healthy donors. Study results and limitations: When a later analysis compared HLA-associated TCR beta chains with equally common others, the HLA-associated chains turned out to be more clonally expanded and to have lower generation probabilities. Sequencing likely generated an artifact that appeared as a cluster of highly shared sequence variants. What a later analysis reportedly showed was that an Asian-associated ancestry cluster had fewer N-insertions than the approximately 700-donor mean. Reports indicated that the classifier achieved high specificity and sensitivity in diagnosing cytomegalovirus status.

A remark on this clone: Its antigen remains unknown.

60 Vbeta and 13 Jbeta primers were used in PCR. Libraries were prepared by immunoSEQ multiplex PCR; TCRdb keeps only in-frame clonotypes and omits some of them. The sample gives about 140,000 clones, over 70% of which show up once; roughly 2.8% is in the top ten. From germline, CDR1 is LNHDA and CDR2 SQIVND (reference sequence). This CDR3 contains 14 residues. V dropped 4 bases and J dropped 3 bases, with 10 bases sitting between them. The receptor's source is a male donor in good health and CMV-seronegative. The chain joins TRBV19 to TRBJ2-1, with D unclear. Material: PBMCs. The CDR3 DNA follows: TGTGCCAGTAGTACCCCGGGTGACTACAATGAGCAGTTCTTC. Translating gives CASSTPGDYNEQFF.